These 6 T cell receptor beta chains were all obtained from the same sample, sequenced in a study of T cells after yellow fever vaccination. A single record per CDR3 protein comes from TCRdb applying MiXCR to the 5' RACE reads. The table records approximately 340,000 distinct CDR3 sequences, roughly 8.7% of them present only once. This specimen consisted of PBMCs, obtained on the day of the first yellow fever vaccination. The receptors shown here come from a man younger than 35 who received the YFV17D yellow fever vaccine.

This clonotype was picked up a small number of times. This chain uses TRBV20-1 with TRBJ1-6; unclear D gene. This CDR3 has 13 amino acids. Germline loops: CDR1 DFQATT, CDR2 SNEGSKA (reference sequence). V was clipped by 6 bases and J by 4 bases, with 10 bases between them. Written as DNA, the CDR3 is TGCAGTGCCGCGACTGTGTATAATTCACCCCTCCACTTT. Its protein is CSAATVYNSPLHF.

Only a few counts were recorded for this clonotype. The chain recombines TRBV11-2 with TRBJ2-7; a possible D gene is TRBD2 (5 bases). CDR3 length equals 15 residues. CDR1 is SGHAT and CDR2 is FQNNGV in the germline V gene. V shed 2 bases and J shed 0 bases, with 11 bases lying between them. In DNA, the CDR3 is TGTGCCAGCAGCTTATTCGGGGTGAGCTCCTACGAGCAGTACTTC. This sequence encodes CASSLFGVSSYEQYF.

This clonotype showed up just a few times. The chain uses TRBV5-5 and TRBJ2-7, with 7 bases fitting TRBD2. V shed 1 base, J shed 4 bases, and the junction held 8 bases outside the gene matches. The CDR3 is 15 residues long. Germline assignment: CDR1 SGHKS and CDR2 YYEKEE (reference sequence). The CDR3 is CASSLYGTIIYEQYF. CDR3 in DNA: TGTGCCAGCAGCTTGTATGGGACTATAATTTACGAGCAGTACTTC. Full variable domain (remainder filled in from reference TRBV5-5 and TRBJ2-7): DAGVTQSPTHLIKTRGQQVTLRCSPISGHKSVSWYQQVLGQGPQFIFQYYEKEERGRGNFPDRFSARQFPNYSSELNVNALLLGDSALYLCASSLYGTIIYEQYFGPGTRLTVT.

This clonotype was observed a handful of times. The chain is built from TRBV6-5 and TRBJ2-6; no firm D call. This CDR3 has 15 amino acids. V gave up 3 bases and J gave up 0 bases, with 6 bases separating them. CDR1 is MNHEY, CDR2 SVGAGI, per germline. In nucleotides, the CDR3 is TGTGCCAGCAGTTATCAGCTCTCTGGGGCCAACGTCCTGACTTTC. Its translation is CASSYQLSGANVLTF.

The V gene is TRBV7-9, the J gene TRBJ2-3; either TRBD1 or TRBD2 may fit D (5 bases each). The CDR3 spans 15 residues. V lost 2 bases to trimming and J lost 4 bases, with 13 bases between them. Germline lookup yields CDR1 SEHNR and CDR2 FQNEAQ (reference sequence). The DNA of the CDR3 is TGTGCCAGCAGCTTAACGGTAGGGACCTCAGATACGCAGTATTTT. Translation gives CASSLTVGTSDTQYF.

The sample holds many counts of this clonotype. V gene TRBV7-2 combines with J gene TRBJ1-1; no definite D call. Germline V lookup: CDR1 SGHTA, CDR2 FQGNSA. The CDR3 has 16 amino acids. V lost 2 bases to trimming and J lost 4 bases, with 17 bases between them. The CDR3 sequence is CASSLRAGPRGTEAFF. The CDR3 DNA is TGTGCCAGCAGCTTAAGGGCAGGCCCCCGGGGCACTGAAGCTTTCTTT.